Here is one TCR beta chain with its context. What it recognizes is unknown. Germline assignment: CDR1 SGHTA and CDR2 FQGNSA. With 4 bases clipped from V and 0 bases from J, the junction kept 2 bases outside the gene matches. The CDR3 is 16 amino acids. The data belong to a study of cytomegalovirus exposure and HLA in healthy donors. Points from the study as a whole: The listing of 150 to 200 TCR beta chains classed them as cytomegalovirus-associated. A later analysis appeared to link common viral pathogens to several of the most significant clusters.

In the PCR, 60 Vbeta and 13 Jbeta primers were used. Method: immunoSEQ multiplex PCR; TCRdb's copy keeps in-frame clones and lacks some. The sample contains roughly 140,000 clones, around 80% of which appear only once. The chain links TRBV7-2 to TRBJ1-5; 11 nucleotides agree with TRBD1. The TCR was taken from a female donor in good health and CMV-seronegative. Sequencing used PBMCs. This CDR3 is CASSSDRGLSNQPQHF. The CDR3 DNA is TGTGCCAGCAGCTCGGACAGGGGGCTTAGCAATCAGCCCCAGCATTTT.